This is a list of T cell receptor beta chains from one sample in a study of regulatory T cells in long-lasting Graves disease. TCRdb used MiXCR to reprocess the multiplex PCR reads, holding one entry per CDR3 protein. This table has 370,000 or so distinct CDR3 sequences, around 15% appearing once. A further study also used this sample, focusing on T cells in Graves' hyperthyroidism and ophthalmopathy.

Sequencing used peripheral blood mononuclear cells (PBMCs), obtained at new diagnosis, from a patient treated with antithyroid drugs. These receptors were obtained from a woman between 18 and 29 years old with Graves disease. The CDR3 runs from the conserved cysteine through the conserved F or W. A D gene is named only where the DNA matches it firmly. Size is omitted from some rows. Given values are once, few, many or a class for expanded clones.

j_call v_call clone_size d_call cdr3_nt cdr3_aa
TRBJ1-3 TRBV5-5 NA NA TGTGCCAGCAGCTTGGCCGGGGAGGCAATCGCGGGAAACACCATATATTTT CASSLAGEAIAGNTIYF
TRBJ1-3 TRBV12-3/TRBV12-4 NA NA TGTGCCAGCAGTTTAAGGCCGCGGAACACCATATATTTT CASSLRPRNTIYF
TRBJ2-1 TRBV5-4 many TRBD2 TGTGCCAGCAGCCCGGAACCGGGACTAGATGCGGGGCAGTTCTTC CASSPEPGLDAGQFF
TRBJ2-5 TRBV20-1 many NA TGCAGTGAATCCGCGGGGGCACAAGAGACCCAGTACTTC CSESAGAQETQYF
TRBJ1-5 TRBV2 NA TRBD1 TGTGCCAGCAAGACAGGGGGTGCGGGCAATCAGCCCCAGCATTTT CASKTGGAGNQPQHF
TRBJ1-1 TRBV7-2 many NA TGTGCCAGCAGCTCGGGGTGGTCGACGAACACTGAAGCTTTCTTT CASSSGWSTNTEAFF
TRBJ2-7 TRBV20-1 few NA TGCAGTGCTAGAGCGGCGGAATACGAGCAGTACTTC CSARAAEYEQYF
TRBJ1-2 TRBV18 NA TRBD1 TGTGCCAGCTCACTACGGACAGGGACTGATGGCTACACCTTC CASSLRTGTDGYTF
TRBJ1-2 TRBV3-1 many NA TGTGCCAGCAGCCAAGCCGATAACGGGCACTATGGCTACACCTTC CASSQADNGHYGYTF
TRBJ1-5 TRBV4-1 many NA TGCGCCAGCAGCCAAGGGGTGCTTGAGCCCCAGCATTTT CASSQGVLEPQHF
TRBJ2-3 TRBV7-2 NA NA TGTGCCAGCAGCCCTGATCCAAACCACCCCTTCTGGGCAGATACGCAGTATTTT CASSPDPNHPFWADTQYF
TRBJ2-5 TRBV20-1 many NA TGCAGTGCTAGCGGATTTCAGGGATGGGAGACCCAGTACTTC CSASGFQGWETQYF
TRBJ1-3 TRBV18 many TRBD1 TGTGCCAGCTCACCACGGGACAGCTCTGGAAACACCATATATTTT CASSPRDSSGNTIYF
TRBJ2-7 TRBV5-1 many NA TGCGCCAGCAGCTTGTTAGGCCTCTCCTACGAGCAGTACTTC CASSLLGLSYEQYF
TRBJ2-7 TRBV6-1 many NA TGTGCCAGCAGATCGGACACTACCTACGAGCAGTACTTC CASRSDTTYEQYF
TRBJ1-4 TRBV12-3/TRBV12-4 NA TRBD1 TGTGCCAGCAGGGCAACAGGGGGCGGGGAAAAACTGTTTTTT CASRATGGGEKLFF
TRBJ2-2 TRBV15 few NA TGTGCCACCAGCAGGGATGGCACGACCGGGGAGCTGTTTTTT CATSRDGTTGELFF
TRBJ2-6 TRBV29-1 few TRBD2 TGCAGCGTCGATGGGACTAGCGGGAGCTTATCTGGGGCCAACGTCCTGACTTTC CSVDGTSGSLSGANVLTF
TRBJ1-2 TRBV20-1 many NA TGCAGTGCTAGGGACAAGAGCTATGGCTACACCTTC CSARDKSYGYTF
TRBJ1-4 TRBV2 many NA TGTGCCAGCATAGAGCAGGTTTACGAAAAACTGTTTTTT CASIEQVYEKLFF
TRBJ1-6 TRBV3-1 NA TRBD1 TGTGCCAGCAGCCAAGCCACCGGGACAGACAATTCACCCCTCCACTTT CASSQATGTDNSPLHF
TRBJ1-2 TRBV10-1 few NA TGCGCCAGCAGTGAAAACAGGCACTATGGCTACACCTTC CASSENRHYGYTF
TRBJ2-7 TRBV7-9 many TRBD2 TGTGCCAGCAGCTTAGTGCGGCTAGCGGGAGTAGCCTACGAGCAGTACTTC CASSLVRLAGVAYEQYF
TRBJ1-1 TRBV28 few TRBD1 TGTGCCAGCAGCGAGGGGACAGAAAACACTGAAGCTTTCTTT CASSEGTENTEAFF
TRBJ2-1 TRBV6-1 many NA TGTGCCAGCGAAAAGACGGGGAACAATGAGCAGTTCTTC CASEKTGNNEQFF
TRBJ2-1 TRBV2 NA TRBD2 TGTGCCAGAAGACGGGGAGGGTGGGAGCAGTTCTTC CARRRGGWEQFF
TRBJ2-5 TRBV2 NA NA TGTGCCAGCAGTGTGTCGTACCAAGAGACCCAGTACTTC CASSVSYQETQYF
TRBJ1-1 TRBV20-1 many NA TGCAGTGCCACGGGACGGGGGTACACTGAAGCTTTCTTT CSATGRGYTEAFF
TRBJ2-5 TRBV20-1 many TRBD2 TGCAGTGCTAGTCCGACTAGCGGGAACCAAGAGACCCAGTACTTC CSASPTSGNQETQYF
TRBJ2-3 TRBV5-6 many NA TGTGCCAGCAGCCAAGCGTCTAGCCATCGCACAGATACGCAGTATTTT CASSQASSHRTDTQYF
TRBJ2-5 TRBV9 few TRBD1 TGTGCCAGCAGCGGGGGACAGGGGGCAATCCAAGAGACCCAGTACTTC CASSGGQGAIQETQYF
TRBJ2-1 TRBV12-3/TRBV12-4 few TRBD1 TGTGCCAGCAGACCCGGGACAGCGAGGATCAATGAGCAGTTCTTC CASRPGTARINEQFF
TRBJ1-2 TRBV2 many NA TGTGCCAGCGAGGAGGACAGCTTTAACTATGGCTACACCTTC CASEEDSFNYGYTF
TRBJ1-1 TRBV2 NA NA TGTGCCAGCAGGGAGGGGAGGGAGAACACTGAAGCTTTCTTT CASREGRENTEAFF
TRBJ2-7 TRBV29-1 many TRBD1 TGCAGCGCCGCGGGGGGACAGGGGAGGTCCTACGAGCAGTACTTC CSAAGGQGRSYEQYF
TRBJ1-1 TRBV15 many NA TGTGCCACCAGCAGAGATCTTTGGGACACTGAAGCTTTCTTT CATSRDLWDTEAFF
TRBJ2-1 TRBV5-1 many NA TGCGCCAGCAGCTCCACAGAGAGCTCCTACAATGAGCAGTTCTTC CASSSTESSYNEQFF
TRBJ2-1 TRBV20-1 many TRBD2 TGCAGTGCTAGAAGCGTAGCGGGGGGGCTCTGGAATGAGCAGTTCTTC CSARSVAGGLWNEQFF
TRBJ2-1 TRBV20-1 many TRBD2 TGCAGTGCTCGAGGGACTAGCGGGGGTAATGAGCAGTTCTTC CSARGTSGGNEQFF
TRBJ1-1 TRBV6-2/TRBV6-3 many NA TGTGCCAGCAGTTTCAGACAGCTAACAGCTGAAGCTTTCTTT CASSFRQLTAEAFF
TRBJ1-5 TRBV5-6 few NA TGTGCCAGCAGCTTGGCCGGGGACAAGCCCAGCAATCAGCCCCAGCATTTT CASSLAGDKPSNQPQHF
TRBJ2-5 TRBV6-1 many TRBD2 TGTGCCAGCAGTGAAGAACTAGCGGGGACCCAAGAGACCCAGTACTTC CASSEELAGTQETQYF
TRBJ2-7 TRBV2 many TRBD1 TGTGCCAGCAAGCCGGGACAGGGAGGCGAGCAGTACTTC CASKPGQGGEQYF
TRBJ2-7 TRBV29-1 NA NA TGCAGCGTTGAAGATTATGGTAGGGGCTACGAGCAGTACTTC CSVEDYGRGYEQYF
TRBJ2-7 TRBV20-1 few NA TGCAGTGTCTTGGTAGGGGAGCAGTACTTC CSVLVGEQYF
TRBJ1-1 TRBV2 NA NA TGTGCCAGCAGTGTGAAGACCGGGGGTTCAATGAACACTGAAGCTTTCTTT CASSVKTGGSMNTEAFF
TRBJ1-2 TRBV28 many NA TGTGCCAGCAGTGACGGGACTCCTCGGGTCGGCTATGGCTACACCTTC CASSDGTPRVGYGYTF
TRBJ1-2 TRBV19 NA NA TGTGCCAGTAGTAAGACTAACTATGGCTACACCTTC CASSKTNYGYTF
TRBJ1-6 TRBV3-1 many NA TGTGCCAGCAGCCAGGGTAGGAATTCACCCCTCCACTTT CASSQGRNSPLHF
TRBJ2-7 TRBV11-2 many TRBD2 TGTGCCAGCACCCCTGGGACTAGCGGGGGGCCAAGCTCCTACGAGCAGTACTTC CASTPGTSGGPSSYEQYF
TRBJ2-2 TRBV5-1 many TRBD1 TGCGCCAGCAGCCGCGATGGACAGGGGGCAACCGGGGAGCTGTTTTTT CASSRDGQGATGELFF
TRBJ1-5 TRBV6-2/TRBV6-3 NA TRBD1 TGTGCCAGCAGTCGAGGACAGGGAGACATCCAGCCCCAGCATTTT CASSRGQGDIQPQHF
TRBJ1-2 TRBV9 few NA TGTGCCAGCAGCTCGCCAGTGGAAGCCTATGGCTACACCTTC CASSSPVEAYGYTF
TRBJ2-7 TRBV12-3/TRBV12-4 NA NA TGCGCCAGCAGTAAAGGGACCGATCCCTACGGGCAGTACTTC CASSKGTDPYGQYF
TRBJ2-4 TRBV24-1 few TRBD1 TGTGCCACCAGTGAGCCGAGGGACAGAAACATTCAGTACTTC CATSEPRDRNIQYF
TRBJ1-5 TRBV2 many NA TGTGCCAGCAGGAGCGGTTTAAGCAATCAGCCCCAGCATTTT CASRSGLSNQPQHF
TRBJ2-5 TRBV10-3 few NA TGTGCCATCAGTGACCCGGGTTTCCCCCAGGGAGAGACCCAGTACTTC CAISDPGFPQGETQYF
TRBJ2-1 TRBV12-3/TRBV12-4 many NA TGTGCCAGCAGTCCTAACTCCTACAATGAGCAGTTCTTC CASSPNSYNEQFF
TRBJ2-7 TRBV10-3 NA NA TGTGCCTCAAACCGGGACTTAGCCTACGAGCAGTACTTC CASNRDLAYEQYF